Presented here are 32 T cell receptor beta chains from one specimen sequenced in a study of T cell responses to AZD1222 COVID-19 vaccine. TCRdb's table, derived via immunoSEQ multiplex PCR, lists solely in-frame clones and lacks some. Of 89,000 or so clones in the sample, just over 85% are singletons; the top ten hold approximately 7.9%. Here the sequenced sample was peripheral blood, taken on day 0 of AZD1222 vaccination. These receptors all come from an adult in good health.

The CDR3: CASSVSSGLGEQYF. CDR3 nucleotides: TGTGCCAGCAGCGTTTCTAGCGGGCTGGGGGAGCAGTACTTC. The chain links TRBV9 to TRBJ2-7; 8 bases agree with TRBD2. V gave up 2 bases and J gave up 7 bases; unmatched junction bases: 8. In germline, CDR1 is SGDLS, CDR2 YYNGEE. The CDR3 spans 14 residues.

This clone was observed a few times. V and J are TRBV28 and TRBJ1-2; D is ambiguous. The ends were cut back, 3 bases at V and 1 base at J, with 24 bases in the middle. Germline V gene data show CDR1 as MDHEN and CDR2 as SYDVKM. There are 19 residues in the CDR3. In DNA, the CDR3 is TGTGCCAGCAGTTTTCCTAGATTCCGGCGCGCGGGTAATAACTATGGCTACACCTTC. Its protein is CASSFPRFRRAGNNYGYTF.

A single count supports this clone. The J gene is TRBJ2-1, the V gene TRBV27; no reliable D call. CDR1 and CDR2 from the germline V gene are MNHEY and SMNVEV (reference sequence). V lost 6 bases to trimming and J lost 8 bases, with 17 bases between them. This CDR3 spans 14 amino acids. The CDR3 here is CASSPTFLIDEQFF. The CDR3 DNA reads TGTGCCAGCAGCCCTACTTTCCTTATCGATGAGCAGTTCTTC.

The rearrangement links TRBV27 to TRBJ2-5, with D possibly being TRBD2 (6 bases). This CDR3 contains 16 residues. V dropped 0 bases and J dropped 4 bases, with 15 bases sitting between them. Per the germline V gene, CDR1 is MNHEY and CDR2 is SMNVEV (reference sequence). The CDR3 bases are TGTGCCAGCAGTTTATCTTTGGGGGGTGGATCAGAGACCCAGTACTTC. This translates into CASSLSLGGGSETQYF.

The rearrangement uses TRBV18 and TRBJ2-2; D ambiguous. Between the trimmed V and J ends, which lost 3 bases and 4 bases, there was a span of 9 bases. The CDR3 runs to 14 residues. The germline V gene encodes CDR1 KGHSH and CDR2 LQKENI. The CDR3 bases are TGTGCCAGCTCACCGAGTTCGCGCACCGGGGAGCTGTTTTTT. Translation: CASSPSSRTGELFF.

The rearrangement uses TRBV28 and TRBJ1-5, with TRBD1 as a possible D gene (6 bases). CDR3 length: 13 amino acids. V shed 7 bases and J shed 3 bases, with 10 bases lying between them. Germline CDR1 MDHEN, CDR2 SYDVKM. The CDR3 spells CASTGAYNQPQHF. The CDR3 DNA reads TGTGCCAGCACAGGGGCCTACAATCAGCCCCAGCATTTT.

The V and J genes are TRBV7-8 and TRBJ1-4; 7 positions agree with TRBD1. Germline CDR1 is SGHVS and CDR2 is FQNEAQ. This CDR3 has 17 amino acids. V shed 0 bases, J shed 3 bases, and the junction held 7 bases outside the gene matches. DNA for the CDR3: TGTGCCAGCAGCTTAGCCGCGACAGGGACCTCTAATGAAAAACTGTTTTTT. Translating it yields CASSLAATGTSNEKLFF.

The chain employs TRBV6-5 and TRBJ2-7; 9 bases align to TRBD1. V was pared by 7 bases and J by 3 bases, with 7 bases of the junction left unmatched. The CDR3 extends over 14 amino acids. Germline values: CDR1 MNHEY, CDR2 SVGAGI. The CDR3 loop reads CASTSGTGSYEQYF. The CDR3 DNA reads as TGTGCCAGCACTTCCGGGACAGGGAGCTACGAGCAGTACTTC.

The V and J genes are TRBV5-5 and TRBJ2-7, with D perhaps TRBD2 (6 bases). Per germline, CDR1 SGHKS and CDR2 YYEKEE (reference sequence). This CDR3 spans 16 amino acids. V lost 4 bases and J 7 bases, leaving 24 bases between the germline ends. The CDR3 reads CASSPGVPYALGEQYF. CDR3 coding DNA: TGTGCCAGCAGCCCGGGGGTGCCTTACGCTCTTGGGGAGCAGTACTTC.

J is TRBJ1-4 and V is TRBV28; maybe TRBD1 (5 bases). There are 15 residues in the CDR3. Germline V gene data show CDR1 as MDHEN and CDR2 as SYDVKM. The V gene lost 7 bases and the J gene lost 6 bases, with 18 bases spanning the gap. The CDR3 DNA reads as TGTGCCAGCACCTCTCTCACTCAAGGGGATGAAAAACTGTTTTTT. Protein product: CASTSLTQGDEKLFF.

The CDR3 is CASSSEGSGRAHGGELFF. CDR3 coding DNA: TGTGCCAGCAGCTCAGAGGGTAGCGGGAGGGCCCATGGCGGGGAGCTGTTTTTT. This chain links TRBV7-3 with TRBJ2-2; the match to TRBD2 covers 11 bases. This CDR3 is 18 amino acids long. V trimming: 4 bases; J trimming: 7 bases; junction bases outside the gene matches: 14. CDR1 and CDR2 (germline): SGHTA, FQGTGA.

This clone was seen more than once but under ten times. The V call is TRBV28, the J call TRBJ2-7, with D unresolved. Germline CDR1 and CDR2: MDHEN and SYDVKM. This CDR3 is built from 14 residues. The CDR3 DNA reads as TGTGCTACCTCAGGCAGGATGAGCTCCTACGAGCAGTACTTC. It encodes CATSGRMSSYEQYF.

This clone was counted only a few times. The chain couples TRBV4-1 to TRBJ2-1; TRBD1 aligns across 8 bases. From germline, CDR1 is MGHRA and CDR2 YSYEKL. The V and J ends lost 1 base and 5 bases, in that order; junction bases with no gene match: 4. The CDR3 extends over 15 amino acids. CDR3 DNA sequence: TGCGCCAGCAGCCAAGGGACAGGGATCGACAATGAGCAGTTCTTC. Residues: CASSQGTGIDNEQFF.

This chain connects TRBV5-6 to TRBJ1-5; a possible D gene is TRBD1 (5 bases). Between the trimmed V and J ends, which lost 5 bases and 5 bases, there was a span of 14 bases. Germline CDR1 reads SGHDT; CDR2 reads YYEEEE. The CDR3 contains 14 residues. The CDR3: CASSPRESDQPQHF. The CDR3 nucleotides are TGTGCCAGCAGTCCCAGGGAATCCGATCAGCCCCAGCATTTT.

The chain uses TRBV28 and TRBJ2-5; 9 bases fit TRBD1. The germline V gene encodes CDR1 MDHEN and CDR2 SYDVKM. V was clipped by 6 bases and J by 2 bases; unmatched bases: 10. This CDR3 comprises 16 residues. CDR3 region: CASRRDRASTQETQYF. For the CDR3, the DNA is TGTGCCAGCAGGCGGGACAGGGCCTCCACTCAAGAGACCCAGTACTTC. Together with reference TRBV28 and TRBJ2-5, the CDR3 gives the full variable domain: DVKVTQSSRYLVKRTGEKVFLECVQDMDHENMFWYRQDPGLGLRLIYFSYDVKMKEKGDIPEGYSVSREKKERFSLILESASTNQTSMYLCASRRDRASTQETQYFGPGTRLLVL.

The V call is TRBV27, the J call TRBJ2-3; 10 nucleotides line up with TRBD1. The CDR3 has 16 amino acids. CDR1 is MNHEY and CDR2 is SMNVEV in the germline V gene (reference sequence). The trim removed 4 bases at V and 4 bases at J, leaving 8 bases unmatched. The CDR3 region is CASSSKDRGFADTQYF. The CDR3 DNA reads TGTGCCAGCAGTTCTAAGGACAGGGGGTTCGCAGATACGCAGTATTTT.

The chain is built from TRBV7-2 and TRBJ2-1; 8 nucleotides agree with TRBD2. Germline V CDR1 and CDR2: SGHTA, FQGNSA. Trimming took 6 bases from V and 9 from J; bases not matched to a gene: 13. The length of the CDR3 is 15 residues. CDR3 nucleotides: TGTGCCAGCAGATATATAGCGGGAAGGGATGGTGAGCAGTTCTTC. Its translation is CASRYIAGRDGEQFF.

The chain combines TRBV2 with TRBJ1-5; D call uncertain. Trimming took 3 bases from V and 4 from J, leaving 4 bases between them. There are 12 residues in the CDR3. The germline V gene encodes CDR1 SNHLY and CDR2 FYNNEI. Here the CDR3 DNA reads TGTGCCAGCAGTGACATGAATCAGCCCCAGCATTTT. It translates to CASSDMNQPQHF.

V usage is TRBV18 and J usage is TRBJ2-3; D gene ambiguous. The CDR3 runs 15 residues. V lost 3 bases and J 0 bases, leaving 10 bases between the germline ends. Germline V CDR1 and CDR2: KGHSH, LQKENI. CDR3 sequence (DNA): TGTGCCAGCTCACCTCGGTCTCCTAGCACAGATACGCAGTATTTT. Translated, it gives CASSPRSPSTDTQYF.

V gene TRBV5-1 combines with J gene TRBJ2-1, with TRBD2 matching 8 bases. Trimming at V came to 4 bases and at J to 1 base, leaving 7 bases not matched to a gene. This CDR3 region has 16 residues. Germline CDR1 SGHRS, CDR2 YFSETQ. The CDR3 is CASSQSGSGSYNEQFF. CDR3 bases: TGCGCCAGCAGCCAAAGCGGGAGTGGGTCCTACAATGAGCAGTTCTTC.

CDR3 bases: TGTGCCAGCAGCTTAATATCGCAGGGATACAATGAGCAGTTCTTC. Translated: CASSLISQGYNEQFF. The V call is TRBV7-3, the J call TRBJ2-1, with D maybe TRBD1 (5 bases). The CDR3 runs to 15 residues. Trimming left V 1 base short and J 4 bases short, with 11 bases between. Per germline, CDR1 SGHTA and CDR2 FQGTGA.

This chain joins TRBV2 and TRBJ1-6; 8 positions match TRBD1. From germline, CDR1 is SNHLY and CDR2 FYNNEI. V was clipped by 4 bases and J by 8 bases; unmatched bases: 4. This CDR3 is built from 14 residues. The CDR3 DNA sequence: TGTGCCAGCAGTGCTGAGACAGGGGATTCACCCCTCCACTTT. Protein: CASSAETGDSPLHF.

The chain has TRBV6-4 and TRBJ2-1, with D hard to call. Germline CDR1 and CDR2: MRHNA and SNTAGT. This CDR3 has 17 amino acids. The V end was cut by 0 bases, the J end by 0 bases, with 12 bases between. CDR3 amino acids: CASSDSGFPSSYNEQFF. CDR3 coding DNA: TGTGCCAGCAGTGACTCTGGGTTTCCGAGCTCCTACAATGAGCAGTTCTTC.

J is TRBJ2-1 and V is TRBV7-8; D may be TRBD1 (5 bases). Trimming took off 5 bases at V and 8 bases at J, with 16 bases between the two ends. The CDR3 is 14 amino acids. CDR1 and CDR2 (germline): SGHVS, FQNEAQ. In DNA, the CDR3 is TGTGCCAGCAGCCAATTAAGGGGCCGGGATGAGCAGTTCTTC. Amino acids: CASSQLRGRDEQFF. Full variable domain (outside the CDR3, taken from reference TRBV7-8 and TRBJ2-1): GAGVSQSPRYKVAKRGQDVALRCDPISGHVSLFWYQQALGQGPEFLTYFQNEAQLDKSGLPSDRFFAERPEGSVSTLKIQRTQQEDSAVYLCASSQLRGRDEQFFGPGTRLTVL.

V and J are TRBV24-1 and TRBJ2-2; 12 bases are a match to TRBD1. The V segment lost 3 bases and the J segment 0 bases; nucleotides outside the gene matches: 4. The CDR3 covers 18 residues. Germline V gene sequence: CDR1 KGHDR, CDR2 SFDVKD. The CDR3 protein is CATSDPGTGGTNTGELFF. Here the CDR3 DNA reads TGTGCCACCAGTGATCCCGGGACAGGGGGCACGAACACCGGGGAGCTGTTTTTT.

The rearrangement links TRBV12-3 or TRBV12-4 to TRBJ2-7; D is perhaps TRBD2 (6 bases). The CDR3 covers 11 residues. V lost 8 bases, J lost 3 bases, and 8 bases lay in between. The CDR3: CASLGGYEQYF. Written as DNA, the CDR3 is TGTGCCAGCCTCGGGGGCTACGAGCAGTACTTC.

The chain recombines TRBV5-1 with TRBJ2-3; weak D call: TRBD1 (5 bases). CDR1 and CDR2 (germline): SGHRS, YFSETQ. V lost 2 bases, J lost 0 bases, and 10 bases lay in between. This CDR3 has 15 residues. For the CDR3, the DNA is TGCGCCAGCAGCTTAGGAGACAGAAGCACAGATACGCAGTATTTT. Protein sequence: CASSLGDRSTDTQYF.

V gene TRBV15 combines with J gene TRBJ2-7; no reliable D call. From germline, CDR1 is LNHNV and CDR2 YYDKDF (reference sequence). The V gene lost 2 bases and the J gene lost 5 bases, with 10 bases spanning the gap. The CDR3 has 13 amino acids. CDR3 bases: TGTGCCACCAGCAGACATTCCAAAGACGAGCAGTACTTC. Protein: CATSRHSKDEQYF.

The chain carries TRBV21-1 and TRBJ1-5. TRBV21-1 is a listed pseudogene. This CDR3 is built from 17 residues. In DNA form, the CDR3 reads TGTGCCAGCAGCAAAGTCCGCCCAAGAGGCACCAATCAGCCCCAGCATTTT. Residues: CASSKVRPRGTNQPQHF.

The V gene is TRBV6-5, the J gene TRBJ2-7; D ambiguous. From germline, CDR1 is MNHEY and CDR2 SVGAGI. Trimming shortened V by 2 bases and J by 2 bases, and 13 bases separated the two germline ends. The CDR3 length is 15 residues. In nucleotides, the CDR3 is TGTGCCAGCAGTTACGGGCACAATATCCCCTACGAGCAGTACTTC. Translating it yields CASSYGHNIPYEQYF.

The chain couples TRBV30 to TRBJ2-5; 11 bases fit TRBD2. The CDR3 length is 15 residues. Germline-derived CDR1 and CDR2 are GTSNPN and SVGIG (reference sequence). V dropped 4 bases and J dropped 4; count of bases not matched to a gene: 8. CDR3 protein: CAWMVTSGVPETQYF. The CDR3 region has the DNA TGTGCCTGGATGGTGACTAGCGGGGTCCCAGAGACCCAGTACTTC.

The CDR3 reads CASKTGTSVDEQFF. DNA for the CDR3: TGTGCCAGCAAAACCGGGACTAGCGTCGATGAGCAGTTCTTC. The chain has TRBV2 and TRBJ2-1; TRBD2 agrees at 10 bases. V shed 7 bases and J 8 bases; nucleotides not matched to a gene: 8. Per germline, CDR1 SNHLY and CDR2 FYNNEI. The CDR3 is 14 residues long.